Following are 14 T cell receptor beta chains from one sample sequenced in a study of shared clonotypes between healthy human individuals. Sequenced by immunoSEQ multiplex PCR; TCRdb stores in-frame clones only, minus some. This sample yields some 630,000 clones, of which 60% to 80% are seen a single time; under 2% belongs to the top ten. Specimen: memory CD4+ T cells sorted from blood. Subset indicated: CD45RA-negative fraction. These receptors all stem from a woman in her 30s in good health.

This clone showed up just a few times. This chain joins TRBV25-1 and TRBJ2-2; 11 bases map to TRBD2. The length of the CDR3 is 17 residues. V lost 2 bases to trimming and J lost 8 bases; unmatched junction nucleotides: 10. The germline V gene has CDR1 MGHDK and CDR2 SYGVNS. CDR3 sequence (DNA): TGTGCCAGCAGTGAAGATATAGCGGGAGGGCTGACGGGGGAGCTGTTTTTT. Protein sequence: CASSEDIAGGLTGELFF. Full variable domain (remainder filled in from reference TRBV25-1 and TRBJ2-2): EADIYQTPRYLVIGTGKKITLECSQTMGHDKMYWYQQDPGMELHLIHYSYGVNSTEKGDLSSESTVSRIRTEHFPLTLESARPSHTSQYLCASSEDIAGGLTGELFFGEGSRLTVL.

The chain uses TRBV27 and TRBJ2-1, with D tentatively TRBD2 (6 bases). The CDR3 spans 15 residues. The V and J ends lost 4 bases and 0 bases respectively, with 10 bases between them. CDR1 is MNHEY and CDR2 is SMNVEV in the germline V gene (reference sequence). CDR3 amino acids: CASSSYGSSYNEQFF. CDR3 nucleotide sequence: TGTGCCAGCAGTTCTTACGGGAGCTCCTACAATGAGCAGTTCTTC.

The chain combines TRBV4-1 with TRBJ2-5; 7 positions match TRBD2. Germline V CDR1 and CDR2: MGHRA, YSYEKL. The CDR3 is made up of 15 amino acids. Trimming took 3 bases from V and 5 from J; bases not matched to a gene: 9. CDR3 bases: TGCGCCAGCAGCCAGCTAGCGGAGCGCTTTGAGACCCAGTACTTC. Its protein product is CASSQLAERFETQYF.

The DNA of the CDR3 is TGTGCCAGCAGTCAAGAGGGACAGACCTACAATGAGCAGTTCTTC. It specifies CASSQEGQTYNEQFF. V is TRBV2 and J is TRBJ2-1; 7 nucleotides match TRBD1. The CDR3 totals 15 residues. The trim removed 5 bases at V and 2 bases at J, leaving 6 bases unmatched. Germline loops: CDR1 SNHLY, CDR2 FYNNEI.

The rearrangement joins TRBV7-8 to TRBJ2-1, with 8 bases that match TRBD2. The CDR3 spans 15 residues. The junction had 7 bases not matched to a gene; V was cut back by 7 bases and J by 2 bases. Germline loops: CDR1 SGHVS, CDR2 FQNEAQ. The CDR3 region is CASKYGRGPYNEQFF. Here the CDR3 DNA reads TGTGCCAGCAAGTACGGGAGGGGACCCTACAATGAGCAGTTCTTC.

The V and J genes are TRBV6-4 and TRBJ1-4, with TRBD1 as a possible D gene (5 bases). Germline lookup yields CDR1 MRHNA and CDR2 SNTAGT. The CDR3 consists of 15 residues. The V end was cut by 5 bases, the J end by 4 bases, with 14 bases between. The CDR3 region is CASSPYRSNNEKLFF. CDR3 DNA sequence: TGTGCCAGCAGTCCTTACAGGTCGAATAATGAAAAACTGTTTTTT.

This clone was detected only a few times. The chain recombines TRBV28 with TRBJ1-5; D remains ambiguous. V was shortened by 6 bases and J by 0 bases, with 9 bases between the two germline ends. The germline V gene encodes CDR1 MDHEN and CDR2 SYDVKM. The CDR3 covers 14 residues. CDR3 nucleotides: TGTGCCAGCAGGGCGCAAGTTAGCAATCAGCCCCAGCATTTT. Amino acid sequence: CASRAQVSNQPQHF.

The J gene is TRBJ1-5, the V gene TRBV5-8; maybe TRBD1 (6 bases). Deletions cut 0 bases from V and 9 bases from J, with 10 bases between. This CDR3 spans 13 amino acids. Germline V gene sequence: CDR1 SGHTS, CDR2 YDEGEE. CDR3 amino acids: CASSLVQGRPQHF. In DNA form, the CDR3 reads TGTGCCAGCAGCTTGGTACAGGGCAGGCCCCAGCATTTT.

The DNA for the CDR3 is TGTGCCAGCAGTCCCCAGAATGGCTACACCTTC. It is translated as CASSPQNGYTF. The chain couples TRBV2 to TRBJ1-2; D not resolved. The germline V gene has CDR1 SNHLY and CDR2 FYNNEI. V lost 5 bases and J lost 6, with 7 bases in between. The CDR3 consists of 11 residues.

The rearrangement joins TRBV4-1 to TRBJ2-7; 12 bases match TRBD2. The V gene's germline CDR1 is MGHRA and CDR2 YSYEKL. J lost 2 bases, V lost 1 base, and 6 bases had no gene match. The CDR3 spans 17 residues. The CDR3 DNA reads as TGCGCCAGCAGCCAAGGACTAGCGGGAGACCAGCCCTACGAGCAGTACTTC. Its protein product is CASSQGLAGDQPYEQYF.

CDR3 sequence: CASTSGSFTGELFF. The CDR3 coding sequence is TGTGCCAGCACCAGCGGCAGTTTCACCGGGGAGCTGTTTTTT. J is TRBJ2-2 and V is TRBV27, with D tentatively TRBD2 (5 bases). Trimming took off 7 bases at V and 4 bases at J, with 13 bases between the two ends. CDR1 and CDR2 from the germline V gene are MNHEY and SMNVEV (reference sequence). The length of the CDR3 is 14 residues.

This clone has more than one count but fewer than ten. The rearrangement links TRBV11-2 to TRBJ1-3; 7 bases line up with TRBD1. This CDR3 spans 20 amino acids. The V and J ends lost 0 bases and 3 bases, in that order; junction bases with no gene match: 17. The germline CDR1 and CDR2 sequences are SGHAT and FQNNGV. CDR3 protein: CASSLEGINREGAHGNTIYF. The CDR3 DNA reads as TGTGCCAGCAGCTTAGAGGGTATTAACAGGGAGGGGGCTCATGGAAACACCATATATTTT.

The chain links TRBV18 to TRBJ2-6; D is ambiguous. V lost 3 bases and J 4 bases, leaving 7 bases between the germline ends. The CDR3 is 14 residues long. CDR1 KGHSH and CDR2 LQKENI come from the germline V gene. CDR3 loop: CASSPSLGANVLTF. CDR3 coding DNA: TGTGCCAGCTCACCGTCGCTGGGGGCCAACGTCCTGACTTTC.

In this sample, this clone turned up many times. The chain links TRBV6-5 to TRBJ2-5, with 11 bases matching TRBD1. Germline CDR1 MNHEY, CDR2 SVGAGI. Trimming cost V 5 bases and J 4 bases; bases outside gene matches: 3. The CDR3 is 14 residues long. CDR3 loop: CASSEDRGRETQYF. The CDR3 nucleotides are TGTGCCAGCAGTGAGGACAGGGGGCGAGAGACCCAGTACTTC.